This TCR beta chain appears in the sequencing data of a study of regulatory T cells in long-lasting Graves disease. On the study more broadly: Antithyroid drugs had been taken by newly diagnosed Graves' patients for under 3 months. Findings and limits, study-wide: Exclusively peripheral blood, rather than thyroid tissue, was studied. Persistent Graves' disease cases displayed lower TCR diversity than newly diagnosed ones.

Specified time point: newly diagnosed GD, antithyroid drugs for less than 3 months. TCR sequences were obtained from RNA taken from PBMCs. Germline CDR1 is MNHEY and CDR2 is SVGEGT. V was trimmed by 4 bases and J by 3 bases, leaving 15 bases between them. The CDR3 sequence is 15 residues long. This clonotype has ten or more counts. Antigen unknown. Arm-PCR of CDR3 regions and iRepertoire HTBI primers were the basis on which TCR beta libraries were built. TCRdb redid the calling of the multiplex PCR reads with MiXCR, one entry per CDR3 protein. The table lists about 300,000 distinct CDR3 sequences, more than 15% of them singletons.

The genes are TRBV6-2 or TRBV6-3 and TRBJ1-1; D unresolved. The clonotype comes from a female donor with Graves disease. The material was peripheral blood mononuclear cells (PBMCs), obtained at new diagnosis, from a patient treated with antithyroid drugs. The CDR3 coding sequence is TGTGCCAGCAGTTTCGGACCGATGAGGGACACTGAAGCTTTCTTT. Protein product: CASSFGPMRDTEAFF.